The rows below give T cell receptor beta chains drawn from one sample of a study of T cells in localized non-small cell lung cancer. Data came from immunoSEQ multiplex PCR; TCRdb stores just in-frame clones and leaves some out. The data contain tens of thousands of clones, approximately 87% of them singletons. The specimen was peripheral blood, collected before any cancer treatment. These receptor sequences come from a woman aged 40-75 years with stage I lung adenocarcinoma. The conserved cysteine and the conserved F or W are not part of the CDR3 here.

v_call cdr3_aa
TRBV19 ASTSSGDTQY
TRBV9 ASSVDWRGAPYNEQF
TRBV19 ASSFGTFYNSPLH
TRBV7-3 ASSSGLASGEQF
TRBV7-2 ASKPEGGRATEAF
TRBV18 ASSPSGGTYEQY
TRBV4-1 ASSPSPGNWAPEQY
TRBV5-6 ASSLAGLGGGNTIY
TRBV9 ASSATGAVYEQY
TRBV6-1 ATSWENTGELF
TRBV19 ASRTGQGVPLT